This T cell receptor beta chain was identified during a study of CD8 T cells in ankylosing spondylitis. Study results and limitations: Significant enrichment of disease-linked clones was reported in matched ankylosing spondylitis synovial fluid.

The length of the CDR3 is 15 residues. J gave up 3 bases and V 2 bases, and 5 bases lay outside the gene matches. Germline CDR1 reads SEHNR; CDR2 reads FQNEAQ (reference sequence). A note on this clonotype: Its antigen is unknown.

TCRdb redid the calling of the 5' RACE reads with MiXCR, one entry per CDR3 protein. Here the sample spans a few hundred thousand distinct CDR3 sequences, under 25% being singletons. J is TRBJ2-5 and V is TRBV7-9, with 8 bases lining up with TRBD2. The TCR originated in a female donor with ankylosing spondylitis or in good health (not recorded which). Specimen: blood, either unsorted or a sorted T cell fraction (not recorded which). The CDR3 sequence: CASSLFGTREETQYF. The CDR3 DNA follows: TGTGCCAGCAGCTTATTCGGGACTAGGGAAGAGACCCAGTACTTC.